Sequencing of this T cell receptor beta chain was carried out in a study of Graves' ophthalmopathy and Graves' hyperthyroidism (dated by TCRdb to 2017 to 2018). About the study as a whole: Peripheral blood samples were taken at the time of initial diagnosis, before any treatment was given. The study used signatures of the TCR beta repertoire to tell Graves' ophthalmopathy apart from Graves' hyperthyroidism and to predict which patients would progress to ophthalmopathy. In total, approximately 130 blood samples were TCR-sequenced: approximately 42 ophthalmopathy, under 80 hyperthyroidism and approximately 17 hyperthyroidism-to-ophthalmopathy patients. A discovery set of about a hundred patients (43 ophthalmopathy, 55 to 65 stable hyperthyroidism) was enrolled to explore V-J signatures distinguishing ophthalmopathy from hyperthyroidism. The independent validation cohort included roughly 19 hyperthyroidism patients plus 17 patients who later progressed from hyperthyroidism to ophthalmopathy. In over 5 hyperthyroidism patients, the T-cell repertoire of thyroid tissue was compared with the T-cell repertoire of blood. Following sample collection, hyperthyroidism patients were given methimazole at a starting dose of 30 mg daily, and ophthalmopathy patients were given high-dose intravenous methylprednisolone. For training and testing, the 100 or so patients in the discovery cohort were randomly divided in a 7:3 ratio. What the work shows at the level of the full study, not this receptor alone: In validation, the model predicted ophthalmopathy progression with 55% to 71% sensitivity and about 77% specificity; roughly 12 predicted patients were CT-confirmed with GO in a median of 6.5 months. Sample size was not statistically predetermined, and group allocation was not concealed from the investigators. In cross-validation, the 13-signature model distinguished ophthalmopathy from stable hyperthyroidism with about 90% sensitivity and around 81% specificity, and in the test set the corresponding values were approximately 80% and 75%. Among expanded thyroid clonotypes with frequency above 0.001, most also showed up in blood, which suggests that blood repertoires may reflect the thyroid immune response.

V loses 3 bases of germline sequence and J loses 2 bases, and the interval between the two ends is 11 bases. The CDR3 has 14 amino acids, counting the end cysteine and phenylalanine. Only the CDR3 region is kept as DNA, spanning 42 bases read in frame from base 1. CDR1 and CDR2, looked up from the germline V gene, are SGHRS and YFSETQ. Ten or more counts support this clonotype. Its antigen target is currently unknown. Base qualities are not provided; no much larger clone lies one nucleotide away. Hyperthyroidism was defined as stable when no progression to ophthalmopathy occurred within 18 months of follow-up. Patients with hyperthyroidism were aged 18 to 65 years, had been newly diagnosed, and had a disease duration of less than 2 months. Patients with other autoimmune diseases, uncontrolled infections, pregnancy or lactation were excluded from the study. Clinical symptoms, serum thyroxine, TRAb, thyroid ultrasound and orbital computed tomography formed the basis of the diagnosis. PBMCs were isolated from around 10 ml of fresh peripheral blood by Ficoll-Paque density gradient centrifugation. Total RNA was extracted using Trizol reagent, and RNA quality was checked on an Agilent 2100 Bioanalyzer.

For repertoire sequencing, TCR beta CDR3 regions were amplified from RNA transcripts. HTBI primers and the Qiagen OneStep RT-PCR kit were used in a first-round RT-PCR, which was followed by a second-round multiplex PCR, size selection and purification. Libraries were sequenced paired-end with 100 bp reads on an Illumina HiSeq2000. Per the source publication's procedure: SOAPnuke was used for read processing, and reads with adapters, uncalled bases, a mean Phred below 15, or no exact constant-primer or identifier match were discarded. COPE v1.2.5 was used to merge high-quality paired reads. Each unique nucleotide sequence was treated as a clonotype, and MiTCR v1.1 was used to align the clonotypes to the IMGT TRB V, D and J references. Only V-J combinations with frequency above 0.0001 were analysed, covering approximately 99% of repertoires. A TCR clonal expansion and chaos score per V-J combination was defined as the ratio of F50 clonal expansion to chaos observed in the TCRdist matrix. Welch's t-statistics and random forest were used to narrow the features down to more than 10 V-J combinations, which were then fed into a naive Bayes classifier. The Morisita-Horn index was used to measure how similar the thyroid and blood repertoires were. The public reads were reprocessed in TCRdb via fastp at Q25 and MiXCR, keeping in-frame beta chains. CDR3 protein duplicates are merged, each entry listing the most common genes and DNA. Clone size and V and J calls follow TCRdb, not the original study. The sample table records 350,000 to 400,000 distinct CDR3 sequences; 15% of these occur just once. The ten biggest clones cover roughly 7% of the sample.

The chain couples TRBV5-1 to TRBJ1-2; TRBD1 is possibly the D segment (5 matching bases). The sample comprised peripheral blood. This clonotype originated in a woman in her late teens or twenties with stable Graves' hyperthyroidism. Donor details come from another sample of the same person, matched by shared clones. In nucleotide form, the sequence is TGCGCCAGCAGCTACGGGGGTGGAAACTATGGCTACACCTTC. This is translated as CASSYGGGNYGYTF.